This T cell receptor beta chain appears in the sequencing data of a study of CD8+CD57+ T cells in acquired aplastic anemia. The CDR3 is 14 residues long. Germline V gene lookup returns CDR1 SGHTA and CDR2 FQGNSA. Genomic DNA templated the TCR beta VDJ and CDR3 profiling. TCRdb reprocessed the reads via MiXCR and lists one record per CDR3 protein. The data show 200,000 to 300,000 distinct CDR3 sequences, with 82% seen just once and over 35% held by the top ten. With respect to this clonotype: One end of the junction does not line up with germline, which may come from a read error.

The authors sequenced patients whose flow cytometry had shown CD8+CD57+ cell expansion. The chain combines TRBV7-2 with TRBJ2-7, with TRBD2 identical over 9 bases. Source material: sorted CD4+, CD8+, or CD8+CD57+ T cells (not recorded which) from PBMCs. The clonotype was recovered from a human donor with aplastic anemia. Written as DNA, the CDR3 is TGTGCCAGCAGCTCAGCGGGGGGTGGAGACGCGCAGTATTTC. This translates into CASSSAGGGDAQYF.